Listed here are 18 T cell receptor beta chains from one sample, sequenced in a study of cytomegalovirus exposure and HLA in healthy donors. PCR was performed using 60 Vbeta and 13 Jbeta primers. The assay was immunoSEQ multiplex PCR, and TCRdb's table has in-frame clones only and misses some. The sample lists approximately 190,000 clones, about 80% occurring once. The specimen sequenced was PBMCs. The receptor source for this set is a woman in her twenties or thirties in good health and CMV-seropositive.

The chain joins TRBV4-3 to TRBJ1-1, with a weak D call TRBD1 (6 bases). In germline, CDR1 is LGHNA, CDR2 YSLEER. The CDR3 loop spans 14 amino acids. Trimming removed 6 bases at V and 1 base at J, with 12 bases between. CDR3 DNA sequence: TGCGCCAGCAGACTGGAACAGGGGAACACTGAAGCTTTCTTT. It yields the protein CASRLEQGNTEAFF.

V is TRBV11-2 and J is TRBJ2-7, with 7 bases identical to TRBD2. CDR3 length: 16 residues. V shed 5 bases, J shed 1 base, and the junction held 11 bases outside the gene matches. Germline V gene sequence: CDR1 SGHAT, CDR2 FQNNGV. CDR3 in amino acids: CASSLPSGASSYEQYF. CDR3 bases: TGTGCCAGCAGCCTCCCTAGCGGCGCTTCTTCCTACGAGCAGTACTTC.

V usage is TRBV7-9 and J usage is TRBJ2-7, with D possibly matching TRBD1 (6 bases). The CDR3 runs 13 residues. Trimming removed 4 bases from V and 6 bases from J, with 13 bases in between. Per the germline V gene, CDR1 is SEHNR and CDR2 is FQNEAQ (reference sequence). Here the CDR3 DNA reads TGTGCCAGCAGCTCACAGGGATTTGGCGAGCAGTACTTC. Protein product: CASSSQGFGEQYF.

The gene calls are TRBV28 and TRBJ1-5; D possibly corresponds to TRBD1 (5 bases). This CDR3 is built from 14 residues. From germline, CDR1 is MDHEN and CDR2 SYDVKM. V was clipped by 3 bases and J by 2 bases, with 8 bases between them. Here the CDR3 DNA reads TGTGCCAGCAGTTTTTGGGGGGGCAATCAGCCCCAGCATTTT. Its translation is CASSFWGGNQPQHF.

The chain recombines TRBV11-3 with TRBJ2-3; maybe TRBD2 (5 bases). The germline V gene has CDR1 SGHNT and CDR2 YENEEA. The CDR3 runs to 15 residues. Trimming removed 5 bases at V and 5 bases at J, with 17 bases between. This chain's CDR3 is CASSRRSGGLDTQYF. CDR3 DNA sequence: TGTGCCAGCAGCCGTCGAAGCGGAGGCCTAGATACGCAGTATTTT.

This chain links TRBV25-1 with TRBJ2-7; 7 nucleotides line up with TRBD1. Per germline, CDR1 MGHDK and CDR2 SYGVNS. CDR3 length: 15 amino acids. V lost 1 base to trimming and J lost 1 base; unmatched junction nucleotides: 4. CDR3 nucleotides: TGTGCCAGCAGTGAATGGGGACAGAGATCCTACGAGCAGTACTTC. Encoded protein: CASSEWGQRSYEQYF.

This clone showed up just once. The J gene is TRBJ2-7, the V gene TRBV27; D unresolved. This CDR3 contains 15 residues. Per the germline V gene, CDR1 is MNHEY and CDR2 is SMNVEV (reference sequence). The V and J ends lost 4 bases and 6 bases respectively, with 19 bases between them. The CDR3 DNA sequence: TGTGCCAGCAGTTCCCTCCCCCCCGACAAATCCGAGCAGTACTTC. Translation: CASSSLPPDKSEQYF.

The gene calls are TRBV4-2 and TRBJ1-1; TRBD1 might be the D (6 bases). Germline V gives CDR1 LGHNA, CDR2 YNFKEQ. V gave up 0 bases and J gave up 4 bases, with 15 bases separating them. The CDR3 has 16 amino acids. The CDR3 nucleotides are TGTGCCAGCAGCCAAGACCGACAGGAGATAATCACTGAAGCTTTCTTT. Its translation: CASSQDRQEIITEAFF.

V and J are TRBV10-3 and TRBJ2-5; D perhaps matches TRBD1 (6 bases). The V and J ends lost 3 bases and 0 bases respectively, with 11 bases between them. Germline V lookup: CDR1 ENHRY, CDR2 SYGVKD. The CDR3 covers 15 residues. This chain's CDR3 is CAISDYGGHQETQYF. The CDR3, as DNA: TGTGCCATCAGTGATTATGGGGGCCACCAAGAGACCCAGTACTTC.

The chain has TRBV30 and TRBJ1-3; D is possibly TRBD1 (6 bases). This CDR3 is 14 amino acids long. Per germline, CDR1 GTSNPN and CDR2 SVGIG (reference sequence). Trimming left V 2 bases short and J 3 bases short, with 11 bases between. The chain's CDR3 is CAWSRHRVGNTIYF. The CDR3 DNA reads as TGTGCCTGGAGTAGACACAGGGTTGGAAACACCATATATTTT. The variable domain in full, with the rest retrieved from reference TRBV30 and TRBJ1-3, is SQTIHQWPATLVQPVGSPLSLECTVEGTSNPNLYWYRQAAGRGLQLLFYSVGIGQISSEVPQNLSASRPQDRQFILSSKKLLLSDSGFYLCAWSRHRVGNTIYFGEGSWLTVV.

The chain joins TRBV9 to TRBJ2-3; 9 nucleotides line up with TRBD1. The CDR3 has 16 residues. V lost 3 bases to trimming and J lost 4 bases; unmatched junction nucleotides: 9. Germline V gives CDR1 SGDLS, CDR2 YYNGEE. CDR3 sequence: CASSAEGTGYSDTQYF. Written as DNA, the CDR3 is TGTGCCAGCAGCGCCGAGGGGACAGGGTATTCAGATACGCAGTATTTT.

The chain carries TRBV29-1 and TRBJ1-2; maybe TRBD1 (6 bases). The CDR3 sequence is 13 residues long. Germline V gene data show CDR1 as SQVTM and CDR2 as ANQGSEA. The V gene lost 4 bases and the J gene lost 6 bases, with 15 bases spanning the gap. The CDR3 coding sequence is TGCAGCGTTGGCCCAGGGGCCGCGGATGGCTACACCTTC. Translated: CSVGPGAADGYTF.

This chain connects TRBV5-1 to TRBJ1-1, with D possibly being TRBD1 (5 bases). This CDR3 has 13 amino acids. In germline, CDR1 is SGHRS, CDR2 YFSETQ. Deletions cut 1 base from V and 6 bases from J, with 10 bases between. The CDR3 protein is CASSLRGGAEAFF. CDR3 coding DNA: TGCGCCAGCAGCTTGAGGGGAGGCGCTGAAGCTTTCTTT.

The rearrangement uses TRBV6-5 and TRBJ1-1, with 7 bases identical to TRBD1. CDR3 length: 15 amino acids. Trimming at V came to 8 bases and at J to 0 bases, leaving 9 bases not matched to a gene. The germline CDR1 and CDR2 sequences are MNHEY and SVGAGI. In DNA form, the CDR3 reads TGTGCCAGCCAAACTCCGGGACAGATGAACACTGAAGCTTTCTTT. Translating it yields CASQTPGQMNTEAFF.

The chain couples TRBV10-3 to TRBJ2-1; TRBD2 agrees at 10 bases. The V gene end was trimmed by 6 bases and the J gene end by 0 bases; junction bases not matched to a gene: 5. The CDR3 covers 16 residues. Germline assignment: CDR1 ENHRY and CDR2 SYGVKD. The CDR3 region has the DNA TGTGCCATCAGATCCACTAGCGGGACCTCCTACAATGAGCAGTTCTTC. Its translation: CAIRSTSGTSYNEQFF.

V usage is TRBV7-6 and J usage is TRBJ2-7; tentatively, D is TRBD2 (5 bases). This CDR3 spans 15 amino acids. The V gene lost 5 bases and the J gene lost 0 bases, with 14 bases spanning the gap. The germline V gene encodes CDR1 SGHVS and CDR2 FNYEAQ. The CDR3 DNA reads TGTGCCAGCAGCCGGGAATCGGGCAACTCCTACGAGCAGTACTTC. This gives the protein CASSRESGNSYEQYF.

The V gene is TRBV7-2, the J gene TRBJ1-1; a possible D gene is TRBD1 (6 bases). Trimming removed 2 bases at V and 10 bases at J, with 14 bases between. This CDR3 is 13 amino acids long. Per the germline V gene, CDR1 is SGHTA and CDR2 is FQGNSA. CDR3 nucleotides: TGTGCCAGCAGCTTAAATTACAGGGTGGCAGCTTTCTTT. Its protein is CASSLNYRVAAFF.

This clone has only a few counts. The rearrangement uses TRBV6-5 and TRBJ2-3, with 8 positions matching TRBD1. Germline V gives CDR1 MNHEY, CDR2 SVGAGI. Germline trimming cut 4 bases from V and 4 bases from J; bases unmatched to any gene: 4. This CDR3 spans 14 amino acids. DNA of the CDR3: TGTGCCAGCAGTTTTAACAGGGGGGCAGATACGCAGTATTTT. Translating gives CASSFNRGADTQYF.